The 18 T cell receptor beta chains given below trace back to one sample, sequenced in a study of blood T cell repertoires in COVID-19. TCRdb keeps only in-frame clones here, not all; method: immunoSEQ multiplex PCR. The sample has about 180,000 clones, around four fifths seen once. Sequenced: peripheral blood. The receptors shown here come from a woman aged 70-85 years with COVID-19, enrolled during active disease.

This clone is a singleton in its sample. The gene calls are TRBV5-1 and TRBJ2-1; TRBD2 aligns across 9 bases. Germline V gene sequence: CDR1 SGHRS, CDR2 YFSETQ. The CDR3 consists of 16 residues. The J segment lost 7 bases and the V segment lost 2 bases, leaving 10 bases of the junction unmatched. In DNA, the CDR3 is TGCGCCAGCAGCTTAGGCGGGAGGGCCGGGAGGAATGAGCAGTTCTTC. Translation gives CASSLGGRAGRNEQFF. Based on the CDR3 plus reference TRBV5-1 and TRBJ2-1, the full variable domain is KAGVTQTPRYLIKTRGQQVTLSCSPISGHRSVSWYQQTPGQGLQFLFEYFSETQRNKGNFPGRFSGRQFSNSRSEMNVSTLELGDSALYLCASSLGGRAGRNEQFFGPGTRLTVL.

The chain is built from TRBV5-8 and TRBJ2-5; 10 nucleotides match TRBD2. CDR3 length: 17 amino acids. CDR1 and CDR2 from the germline V gene are SGHTS and YDEGEE. Trimming at V came to 4 bases and at J to 9 bases, leaving 18 bases not matched to a gene. CDR3 sequence: CASSHGTLAGGKEAQYF. The CDR3 nucleotides read TGTGCCAGCAGCCACGGGACCTTAGCGGGAGGAAAGGAGGCCCAGTACTTC.

V gene TRBV27 combines with J gene TRBJ2-1; 12 nucleotides align to TRBD2. This CDR3 is 14 amino acids long. Looked up from germline, CDR1 is MNHEY and CDR2 is SMNVEV (reference sequence). V lost 8 bases, J lost 5 bases, and 4 bases stayed unmatched. CDR3 loop: CASRSSGRDNEQFF. The CDR3 DNA reads TGTGCCAGCCGCTCTAGCGGGAGGGACAATGAGCAGTTCTTC.

The chain has TRBV19 and TRBJ2-7, with D unclear. The CDR3 runs to 15 residues. The V gene's germline CDR1 is LNHDA and CDR2 SQIVND (reference sequence). V was shortened by 3 bases and J by 7 bases, with 19 bases between the two germline ends. The CDR3 region has the DNA TGTGCCAGTAGTATCCCGTCGGCCCGGGTGGTGGAGCAGTACTTC. As protein: CASSIPSARVVEQYF.

V usage is TRBV28 and J usage is TRBJ1-1, with no clear D. V lost 8 bases and J 3 bases, leaving 16 bases between the germline ends. The CDR3 spans 14 residues. Germline V lookup: CDR1 MDHEN, CDR2 SYDVKM. The CDR3: CASRVGRRYTEAFF. In DNA, the CDR3 is TGTGCCAGCCGAGTGGGCAGGCGATACACTGAAGCTTTCTTT.

The rearrangement uses TRBV10-2 and TRBJ2-3, with D maybe TRBD1 (5 bases). V was clipped by 2 bases and J by 0 bases, with 9 bases between them. Germline CDR1 is WSHSY and CDR2 is SAAADI. The CDR3 is 15 residues long. In nucleotides, the CDR3 is TGCGCCAGCAGTGAGGGACATCTCAGCACAGATACGCAGTATTTT. Its translation is CASSEGHLSTDTQYF.

The chain is built from TRBV5-5 and TRBJ2-7; 9 nucleotides match TRBD1. Germline V gene data show CDR1 as SGHKS and CDR2 as YYEKEE (reference sequence). This CDR3 contains 14 residues. V shed 7 bases and J 3 bases; nucleotides not matched to a gene: 8. In nucleotides, the CDR3 is TGTGCCAGCGCCGGGACAGGGATTTTCTACGAGCAGTACTTC. The encoded protein is CASAGTGIFYEQYF.

The genes are TRBV21-1 and TRBJ1-4. TRBV21-1 is assigned pseudogene status. There are 13 residues in the CDR3. In DNA form, the CDR3 reads TGTGCTTCCCCCCCCGCAACTAATGAAAAACTGTTTTTT. Translating gives CASPPATNEKLFF.

The chain employs TRBV7-2 and TRBJ1-1; no firm D call. The CDR3 runs to 13 residues. From germline, CDR1 is SGHTA and CDR2 FQGNSA. Trimming took 5 bases from V and 7 from J, leaving 14 bases between them. The CDR3 spells CASSLGRLNEAFF. The CDR3 region has the DNA TGTGCCAGCAGCCTCGGCAGGCTAAATGAAGCTTTCTTT.

The CDR3 here is CASSETRAGEQFF. The DNA of the CDR3 is TGTGCCAGCAGTGAAACGCGGGCCGGTGAGCAGTTCTTC. The chain uses TRBV6-1 and TRBJ2-1; weak D call: TRBD2 (5 bases). Trimming took 2 bases from V and 9 from J, leaving 11 bases between them. The CDR3 is 13 amino acids. Germline values: CDR1 MNHNS, CDR2 SASEGT.

The rearrangement joins TRBV28 to TRBJ1-3; D possibly corresponds to TRBD1 (6 bases). V gave up 7 bases and J gave up 7 bases, with 8 bases separating them. The V gene's germline CDR1 is MDHEN and CDR2 SYDVKM. This CDR3 has 11 residues. Written as DNA, the CDR3 is TGTGCCAGCAAAAGGGGGAACACCATATATTTT. Protein product: CASKRGNTIYF.

The rearrangement uses TRBV9 and TRBJ2-1; D call uncertain. The germline gives CDR1 SGDLS, CDR2 YYNGEE. This CDR3 is 11 amino acids long. Trimming stripped 3 bases from V and 8 bases from J, with 6 bases between. This CDR3 reads CASSAHDEQFF. The DNA of the CDR3 is TGTGCCAGCAGCGCACACGATGAGCAGTTCTTC.

The count of this clone is one. V gene TRBV28 combines with J gene TRBJ1-2; the D gene is possibly TRBD1 (6 bases). The V end lost 6 bases, the J end lost 8 bases, and 13 bases lay between the germline ends. Germline CDR1 is MDHEN and CDR2 is SYDVKM. The CDR3 is 12 amino acids. The DNA for the CDR3 is TGTGCCAGCAGCAGCAGACAGGAAGGCTACACCTTC. Translation gives CASSSRQEGYTF.

This chain joins TRBV6-1 and TRBJ1-2, with D possibly being TRBD1 (6 bases). This CDR3 spans 15 amino acids. Per the germline V gene, CDR1 is MNHNS and CDR2 is SASEGT. V dropped 0 bases and J dropped 4 bases, with 12 bases sitting between them. The DNA for the CDR3 is TGTGCCAGCAGTGAAGCCGGGACAAGAATCTATGGCTACACCTTC. Translated, it gives CASSEAGTRIYGYTF.

V usage is TRBV30 and J usage is TRBJ2-7, with 9 bases lining up with TRBD2. Germline V gives CDR1 GTSNPN, CDR2 SVGIG (reference sequence). V lost 0 bases and J lost 1; bases outside the gene matches: 4. This CDR3 region has 15 residues. The CDR3 loop reads CAWSVTSGPSYEQYF. The CDR3 DNA sequence: TGTGCCTGGAGTGTAACTAGCGGGCCTTCCTACGAGCAGTACTTC.

The V gene is TRBV6-2 or TRBV6-3, the J gene TRBJ1-5; D is perhaps TRBD1 (5 bases). V was shortened by 4 bases and J by 0 bases, with 16 bases between the two germline ends. The CDR3 is 17 residues long. Germline assignment: CDR1 MNHEY and CDR2 SVGEGT. The CDR3 loop reads CASSFRQGGNSNQPQHF. CDR3 sequence (DNA): TGTGCCAGCAGTTTCCGTCAGGGAGGCAATAGCAATCAGCCCCAGCATTTT.

The DNA of the CDR3 is TGTGCCATACTGGACAGGGGTGCCGAAAAACTGTTTTTT. Its protein is CAILDRGAEKLFF. The V gene is TRBV19, the J gene TRBJ1-4; 9 bases match TRBD1. CDR3 length: 13 residues. The germline CDR1 and CDR2 sequences are LNHDA and SQIVND (reference sequence). Trimming at V came to 10 bases and at J to 8 bases, leaving 8 bases not matched to a gene.

The J gene is TRBJ2-7, the V gene TRBV10-3; TRBD2 matches at 12 bases. Germline loops: CDR1 ENHRY, CDR2 SYGVKD. Trimming removed 10 bases from V and 7 bases from J; junction bases left unmatched: 8. The length of the CDR3 is 13 residues. Here the CDR3 reads CATKTSGSAEQYF. The CDR3 DNA reads as TGTGCCACCAAGACTAGCGGGAGCGCAGAGCAGTACTTC.